The source of this T cell receptor (beta chain) is a study of blood T cell repertoires in COVID-19 (dated by TCRdb to 2018 to 2020). Notes on the research overall: The collaborator samples originated in the United States, Italy and Spain and spanned the acute and convalescent phases of COVID-19. Where HLA class I and class II types were available, the types were taken from metadata supplied by the sample provider, not from assay-based typing. The repertoires were released in a freely available public database intended as a resource for research on the immune response to SARS-CoV-2. The prospective study material was composed of cDNA or gDNA derived from T cells, B-cell-depleted T cells, or PBMCs. Subjects who had been exposed to COVID-19, were actively infected with it, or had recovered from it provided the deeply sampled blood TCRbeta repertoires that made up the dataset. Samples came from the ongoing ImmuneRACE study (first 160 participants) plus 1,254 subjects from 6 global collaborators. Nearly every sample came with metadata listing a de-identified subject ID, COVID-19 status, age in years and sex. Findings and caveats that apply to the study as a whole: How much clinical and demographic metadata was included differed by source and by participant, and the metadata was provided uncurated.

Points on this clone: Which antigen it targets is not known. No base-level quality is on record; no much larger clone is a single base apart.

The immunoSEQ Assay, a bias-controlled multiplex PCR, was used to amplify TCRbeta CDR3 regions from genomic DNA. Turning to the authors' computational methods: The number of nucleated cells in each sample was estimated from the amplification of reference gene primers within the assay. To quantify the absolute abundance of each unique TCRbeta CDR3 rearrangement, sequence reads were collapsed and filtered. Productive Simpson clonality was computed per sample as the square root of Simpson's diversity index over productive rearrangements. TCRdb took this table from immuneACCESS and kept in-frame rearrangements with V and J called. Such tables lack part of the clones; where checked against another copy, unresolved V genes explain under half of the gap, and the rest is unexplained. V, J and clone size reflect that table, while D and trimming were determined from the DNA. The sample profile shows some 63,000 clones; approximately 79% of them were found once. The top ten hold 25% to 35% of the sample.

V is reduced by 0 bases and J by 2 bases, leaving a spacing of 9 bases between them. As encoded in the germline V gene, CDR1 is KGHDR while CDR2 is SFDVKD. From cysteine to phenylalanine, the CDR3 is 16 amino acids long. Left in the record is the CDR3 DNA by itself, 48 bases read in frame from the first base. The collaborating institutions used their own protocols to collect whole blood in K2EDTA tubes. Collaborator samples were shipped for TCRbeta analysis as frozen whole blood, isolated PBMCs, or DNA extracted from either sample type. This clonotype originated in a human donor in a cohort sampled during active COVID-19. The chain is assembled from TRBV24-1 and TRBJ2-2, with the identity of the D gene unclear. Sequencing was done on a sample of peripheral blood. The DNA sequence is TGTGCCACCAGTGATTTGAGTAGCTTAAACACCGGGGAGCTGTTTTTT. The encoded protein is CATSDLSSLNTGELFF.